These 5 T cell receptor beta chains came from one sample sequenced in a study of blood T cell repertoires in COVID-19. TCRdb's table, derived via immunoSEQ multiplex PCR, lists solely in-frame clones and lacks some. The data hold just over 200,000 clones, with around 80% observed a single time. Sequencing was carried out using peripheral blood. The source is a woman aged 70-85 years with acute or convalescent COVID-19.

This clone was recorded once. The CDR3 sequence is CASSQVRVGPGTEAFF. The CDR3, as DNA: TGCGCCAGCAGCCAAGTTCGGGTGGGGCCGGGCACTGAAGCTTTCTTT. The chain couples TRBV4-1 to TRBJ1-1, with D possibly matching TRBD1 (5 bases). CDR1 and CDR2 (germline): MGHRA, YSYEKL. The CDR3 has 16 residues. The V end was cut by 1 base, the J end by 4 bases, with 16 bases between.

V gene TRBV4-1 combines with J gene TRBJ2-1, with 9 bases lining up with TRBD2. This CDR3 contains 15 residues. Germline CDR1 and CDR2: MGHRA and YSYEKL. The J segment lost 4 bases and the V segment lost 3 bases, leaving 4 bases of the junction unmatched. Here the CDR3 reads CASSHPGLAYNEQFF. The DNA of the CDR3 is TGCGCCAGCAGCCACCCCGGACTAGCGTACAATGAGCAGTTCTTC.

This clone turned up a few times. V gene TRBV29-1 combines with J gene TRBJ2-2; 9 nucleotides line up with TRBD1. V trimming: 7 bases; J trimming: 5 bases; junction bases outside the gene matches: 2. Germline V gene lookup returns CDR1 SQVTM and CDR2 ANQGSEA. This CDR3 spans 12 amino acids. CDR3 loop: CSADRGTGELFF. The CDR3 bases are TGCAGCGCGGACAGGGGTACCGGGGAGCTGTTTTTT.

J is TRBJ1-5 and V is TRBV19; TRBD1 matches at 9 bases. Germline CDR1 is LNHDA and CDR2 is SQIVND (reference sequence). Losses at the gene ends were 4 bases for V and 2 bases for J; bases not matched to a gene: 6. This CDR3 contains 16 residues. In DNA, the CDR3 is TGTGCCAGTAGTAGGGGGCGGACAGGGGGCAATCAGCCCCAGCATTTT. Protein: CASSRGRTGGNQPQHF.

DNA of the CDR3: TGCAGCGTTGGGGGGACTCCGGTCGAGACCCAGTACTTC. Translated, it gives CSVGGTPVETQYF. V is TRBV29-1 and J is TRBJ2-5, with a tentative D call TRBD2 (6 bases). Germline loops: CDR1 SQVTM, CDR2 ANQGSEA. The CDR3 length is 13 residues. Trimming took off 4 bases at V and 5 bases at J, with 14 bases between the two ends.